This passage covers 21 T cell receptor beta chains from one sample sequenced in a study of graft-versus-host responses after intestinal transplantation. Sequencing was performed with immunoSEQ multiplex PCR; in TCRdb, only in-frame clones are kept and a portion is missing. The sample has 35,000 to 45,000 clones, 94% seen once. Which antigens these TCRs recognize remains unknown. The sample here was unstimulated CD4+ T cells sorted from spleen or lymph node cells, taken before transplant. Receptors originate from a human donor who was the organ donor for an intestinal transplant.

The chain links TRBV7-2 to TRBJ2-3; D gene ambiguous. V lost 1 base to trimming and J lost 0 bases, with 5 bases between them. Per the germline V gene, CDR1 is SGHTA and CDR2 is FQGNSA. The CDR3 sequence is 14 residues long. The CDR3 sequence: CASSLGFSTDTQYF. The CDR3, as DNA: TGTGCCAGCAGCTTAGGGTTTAGCACAGATACGCAGTATTTT.

This chain's CDR3 is CASSLGRDPNIQYF. The CDR3 DNA reads TGTGCCAGCAGCTTAGGCCGGGACCCCAACATTCAGTACTTC. The chain has TRBV7-2 and TRBJ2-4, with D possibly called TRBD1 or TRBD2 (5 bases each). V was shortened by 1 base and J by 7 bases, with 11 bases between the two germline ends. From germline, CDR1 is SGHTA and CDR2 FQGNSA. The CDR3 length is 14 residues.

CDR3 nucleotide sequence: TGTGCCAGCAGCCCCCGCACCTCGGGACTAGCGGGGGGCAAGACCCAGTACTTC. Amino acid sequence: CASSPRTSGLAGGKTQYF. The genes are TRBV7-2 and TRBJ2-5, with 15 positions matching TRBD2. Germline loops: CDR1 SGHTA, CDR2 FQGNSA. V lost 5 bases to trimming and J lost 6 bases; unmatched junction nucleotides: 13. This CDR3 region has 18 residues.

The genes are TRBV13 and TRBJ2-6; TRBD1 matches at 8 bases. Germline V gene sequence: CDR1 PRHDT, CDR2 FYEKMQ (reference sequence). This CDR3 contains 17 residues. With V trimmed by 5 bases and J by 3 bases, 9 bases remained unmatched. The CDR3 here is CASSPTRTGYGANVLTF. The CDR3 nucleotides read TGTGCCAGCAGCCCGACCCGGACAGGGTATGGGGCCAACGTCCTGACTTTC.

The chain carries TRBV7-2 and TRBJ2-3; possibly TRBD1 or TRBD2 for D (5 bases each). Germline V gives CDR1 SGHTA, CDR2 FQGNSA. V lost 4 bases and J lost 4, with 9 bases in between. The CDR3 is 13 residues long. The CDR3 region has the DNA TGTGCCAGCAGCTCCCGAGGGGCAGATACGCAGTATTTT. It translates to CASSSRGADTQYF.

The V call is TRBV5-1, the J call TRBJ2-3; possibly TRBD1 for D (5 bases). Germline V gene data show CDR1 as SGHRS and CDR2 as YFSETQ. V lost 2 bases and J 3 bases, leaving 7 bases between the germline ends. The CDR3 consists of 13 residues. CDR3 amino acids: CASSFQGTDTQYF. The CDR3 nucleotides are TGCGCCAGCAGCTTCCAGGGAACAGATACGCAGTATTTT.

The chain joins TRBV9 to TRBJ1-1, with 7 bases lining up with TRBD1. The J segment lost 3 bases and the V segment lost 0 bases, leaving 8 bases of the junction unmatched. The germline CDR1 and CDR2 sequences are SGDLS and YYNGEE. The CDR3 is 16 amino acids. CDR3 region: CASSVGSGGWDTEAFF. In DNA form, the CDR3 reads TGTGCCAGCAGCGTAGGGTCAGGGGGGTGGGACACTGAAGCTTTCTTT.

As regards this clone: An end of the junction does not agree with germline; a read error may underlie this. The same CDR3 is also encoded by other DNA sequences in this sample. The gene calls are TRBV27 and TRBJ2-7; 8 nucleotides align to TRBD2. CDR1 and CDR2 from the germline V gene are MNHEY and SMNVEV (reference sequence). CDR3 size: 15 residues. The CDR3 region is CASSLAGPVSYEQYF. The CDR3 DNA reads TGTGCCAGTAGTTTAGCGGGGCCGGTATCCTACGAGCAGTACTTC.

This chain connects TRBV6-1 to TRBJ2-5; 7 nucleotides align to TRBD2. The germline V gene has CDR1 MNHNS and CDR2 SASEGT. V dropped 1 base and J dropped 4; count of bases not matched to a gene: 3. The CDR3 covers 14 residues. The CDR3 DNA reads as TGTGCCAGCAGTGAAGGGGGGGGATCAGAGACCCAGTACTTC. Encoded protein: CASSEGGGSETQYF.

The chain recombines TRBV5-4 with TRBJ2-5; 10 nucleotides agree with TRBD2. The CDR3 consists of 19 residues. Germline values: CDR1 SGHNT, CDR2 YYREEE (reference sequence). V trimming: 4 bases; J trimming: 1 base; junction bases outside the gene matches: 16. CDR3: CASSTKTSTQRGGQETQYF. DNA of the CDR3: TGTGCCAGCAGCACAAAAACCTCCACTCAGCGGGGGGGCCAAGAGACCCAGTACTTC.

The chain uses TRBV5-1 and TRBJ1-1; D perhaps matches TRBD1 (5 bases). The germline V gene encodes CDR1 SGHRS and CDR2 YFSETQ. Trimming pared 0 bases from V and 4 bases from J, leaving 13 bases between. CDR3 length: 15 residues. CDR3 protein: CASSLESGQGTEAFF. DNA for the CDR3: TGCGCCAGCAGCTTGGAATCTGGCCAGGGCACTGAAGCTTTCTTT.

This chain uses TRBV4-3 with TRBJ2-3, with TRBD1 matching 8 bases. Germline assignment: CDR1 LGHNA and CDR2 YSLEER. The CDR3 covers 15 residues. V gave up 0 bases and J gave up 3 bases; unmatched junction bases: 2. CDR3 bases: TGCGCCAGCAGCCAAGACGGACAGGGAACAGATACGCAGTATTTT. This gives the protein CASSQDGQGTDTQYF.

This chain uses TRBV19 with TRBJ2-7; 7 nucleotides line up with TRBD2. The trim removed 5 bases at V and 6 bases at J, leaving 4 bases unmatched. This CDR3 comprises 12 residues. Germline CDR1 and CDR2: LNHDA and SQIVND (reference sequence). CDR3 DNA: TGTGCCAGTAGTCCCCGGACTAGCGAGCAGTACTTC. Translated, it gives CASSPRTSEQYF.

The CDR3 loop is CASSPRGHLYEQYF. The CDR3 nucleotides read TGTGCCAGCAGTCCCAGGGGGCATCTCTACGAGCAGTACTTC. The chain combines TRBV6-5 with TRBJ2-7, with TRBD1 matching 8 bases. The CDR3 loop spans 14 amino acids. The J segment lost 3 bases and the V segment lost 5 bases, leaving 6 bases of the junction unmatched. Germline V gives CDR1 MNHEY, CDR2 SVGAGI.

V gene TRBV6-1 combines with J gene TRBJ2-7; a weak D match, TRBD1 (6 bases). CDR1 is MNHNS and CDR2 is SASEGT in the germline V gene. CDR3 size: 14 residues. Between the trimmed V and J ends, which lost 8 bases and 4 bases, there was a span of 18 bases. The CDR3 loop reads CASLLPDRPYEQYF. In nucleotides, the CDR3 is TGTGCCAGCTTACTACCGGACAGACCATACGAGCAGTACTTC.

The chain employs TRBV30 and TRBJ2-5, with a weak D call TRBD2 (6 bases). Germline V gene lookup returns CDR1 GTSNPN and CDR2 SVGIG (reference sequence). The CDR3 loop spans 16 amino acids. The V gene lost 0 bases and the J gene lost 7 bases, with 21 bases spanning the gap. The CDR3 DNA is TGTGCCTGGAGTGTAAGAGGTCTAGCGTTGGAGGGGACCCAGTACTTC. Translated, it gives CAWSVRGLALEGTQYF.

The chain joins TRBV28 to TRBJ2-3; D is perhaps TRBD1 (5 bases). The V and J ends lost 4 bases and 0 bases respectively, with 11 bases between them. This CDR3 region has 15 residues. Germline V lookup: CDR1 MDHEN, CDR2 SYDVKM. The CDR3: CASSWGQSSTDTQYF. The CDR3 DNA is TGTGCCAGCAGTTGGGGCCAATCTAGCACAGATACGCAGTATTTT.

The chain combines TRBV7-2 with TRBJ1-2; D possibly corresponds to TRBD1 (5 bases). Germline lookup yields CDR1 SGHTA and CDR2 FQGNSA. V was shortened by 2 bases and J by 4 bases, with 11 bases between the two germline ends. The CDR3 is made up of 14 amino acids. The CDR3 loop is CASSLSQGPYGYTF. DNA for the CDR3: TGTGCCAGCAGCTTAAGTCAGGGCCCCTATGGCTACACCTTC.

This clone has a handful of counts. V is TRBV6-5 and J is TRBJ1-2; TRBD1 might be the D (6 bases). The CDR3 length is 13 residues. The germline V gene has CDR1 MNHEY and CDR2 SVGAGI. Trimming left V 2 bases short and J 3 bases short, with 7 bases between. The chain's CDR3 is CASSYGGHYGYTF. For the CDR3, the DNA is TGTGCCAGCAGTTACGGGGGGCACTATGGCTACACCTTC.

The rearrangement links TRBV28 to TRBJ2-3, with TRBD2 matching over 14 bases. The CDR3 consists of 14 residues. The V and J ends lost 10 bases and 4 bases, in that order; junction bases with no gene match: 4. Germline V lookup: CDR1 MDHEN, CDR2 SYDVKM. The CDR3 bases are TGTGCCACCAGACTAGCGGGGGGGGCAGATACGCAGTATTTT. Residues: CATRLAGGADTQYF. Variable domain in full (rest from reference TRBV28 and TRBJ2-3): DVKVTQSSRYLVKRTGEKVFLECVQDMDHENMFWYRQDPGLGLRLIYFSYDVKMKEKGDIPEGYSVSREKKERFSLILESASTNQTSMYLCATRLAGGADTQYFGPGTRLTVL.

The table lists this clone with a few counts. The V call is TRBV6-5, the J call TRBJ2-7; TRBD2 is a possible D gene (6 bases). Trimming cost V 5 bases and J 7 bases, with 9 bases left between them. Germline loops: CDR1 MNHEY, CDR2 SVGAGI. The CDR3 spans 11 residues. This CDR3 is CASSKGGEQYF. The DNA for the CDR3 is TGTGCCAGCAGTAAGGGAGGTGAGCAGTACTTC.